The 31 T cell receptor beta chains given below trace back to one sample, sequenced in a study of beta chain features in type 1 diabetes. Study-level points and caveats: Significant though moderate, a shortening of TCRB CDR3s appeared in all four CD4+ subsets of Type 1 diabetes patients.

The investigators reverse transcribed all of the isolated RNA, so they sequenced expressed TCRB transcripts. Clones were read by immunoSEQ multiplex PCR, and TCRdb kept only the in-frame ones, dropping some. The sample records hundreds of thousands of clones, around 15% being singletons. These receptors lack a known antigen. The source material was naive CD4+ T cells from blood. The receptors shown here come from a man aged 18 to 30 with type 1 diabetes.

The chain joins TRBV5-1 to TRBJ1-1; tentative D call: TRBD1 (6 bases). V lost 4 bases to trimming and J lost 0 bases, with 16 bases between them. CDR3 length: 16 residues. CDR1 is SGHRS, CDR2 YFSETQ, per germline. CDR3 in DNA: TGCGCCAGCAGCATACAGACGGACAGCATGAACACTGAAGCTTTCTTT. This sequence encodes CASSIQTDSMNTEAFF. The full variable domain, completed using reference TRBV5-1 and TRBJ1-1, is KAGVTQTPRYLIKTRGQQVTLSCSPISGHRSVSWYQQTPGQGLQFLFEYFSETQRNKGNFPGRFSGRQFSNSRSEMNVSTLELGDSALYLCASSIQTDSMNTEAFFGQGTRLTVV.

This clone occurred a few times. The gene calls are TRBV4-2 and TRBJ2-3; no clear D gene. Per germline, CDR1 LGHNA and CDR2 YNFKEQ. V gave up 1 base and J gave up 4 bases, with 15 bases separating them. The CDR3 spans 16 residues. CDR3 in DNA: TGTGCCAGCAGCCAAGTTTCGGTTGCGGCCTCAGATACGCAGTATTTT. Translation gives CASSQVSVAASDTQYF.

This clone was seen a few times. V is TRBV29-1 and J is TRBJ2-2; TRBD2 agrees at 10 bases. Trimming took 5 bases from V and 6 from J; bases not matched to a gene: 15. This CDR3 spans 17 amino acids. The germline V gene has CDR1 SQVTM and CDR2 ANQGSEA. The CDR3 protein is CSVRLLAGTRTAGELFF. The CDR3 DNA reads as TGCAGCGTTCGCTTACTAGCGGGGACCCGAACGGCCGGGGAGCTGTTTTTT.

The CDR3 here is CASGSPMGGYEQFF. CDR3 sequence (DNA): TGTGCTAGTGGATCCCCTATGGGAGGTTATGAGCAGTTCTTC. The V gene is TRBV12-5, the J gene TRBJ2-1; possibly TRBD2 for D (6 bases). Trimming removed 6 bases at V and 8 bases at J, with 17 bases between. The germline V gene encodes CDR1 LGHNT and CDR2 FRNRAP. The CDR3 extends over 14 amino acids. Filled out from reference TRBV12-5 and TRBJ2-1, the complete variable domain reads DARVTQTPRHKVTEMGQEVTMRCQPILGHNTVFWYRQTMMQGLELLAYFRNRAPLDDSGMPKDRFSAEMPDATLATLKIQPSEPRDSAVYFCASGSPMGGYEQFFGPGTRLTVL.

This chain connects TRBV15 to TRBJ2-7; tentative D call: TRBD1 (6 bases). Germline CDR1 and CDR2: LNHNV and YYDKDF (reference sequence). There are 15 residues in the CDR3. V lost 1 base, J lost 3 bases, and 13 bases lay in between. The CDR3 DNA follows: TGTGCCACCAGCAGAGTTCCACAGGGTCACTACGAGCAGTACTTC. It encodes CATSRVPQGHYEQYF.

This chain joins TRBV9 and TRBJ2-2, with 8 bases matching TRBD1. This CDR3 spans 14 amino acids. V gave up 3 bases and J gave up 6 bases; unmatched junction bases: 4. Germline V gene sequence: CDR1 SGDLS, CDR2 YYNGEE. The CDR3: CASSAQTGAGELFF. CDR3 nucleotides: TGTGCCAGCAGCGCTCAGACAGGGGCCGGGGAGCTGTTTTTT.

V gene TRBV19 combines with J gene TRBJ2-1, with unresolved D. V was pared by 5 bases and J by 0 bases, with 17 bases between. Germline lookup yields CDR1 LNHDA and CDR2 SQIVND (reference sequence). This CDR3 has 17 residues. The CDR3 DNA follows: TGTGCCAGTAGTTCCCAGAGCATACGAAGCTCCTACAATGAGCAGTTCTTC. This sequence encodes CASSSQSIRSSYNEQFF.

The rearrangement joins TRBV7-2 to TRBJ2-7, with D unclear. CDR1 SGHTA and CDR2 FQGNSA come from the germline V gene. The CDR3 is 14 amino acids. Trimming took off 5 bases at V and 2 bases at J, with 13 bases between the two ends. The CDR3 DNA is TGTGCCAGCAGCCACGTTGGGTTGACCTACGAGCAGTACTTC. Translation gives CASSHVGLTYEQYF. Full variable domain (missing parts from reference TRBV7-2 and TRBJ2-7): GAGVSQSPSNKVTEKGKDVELRCDPISGHTALYWYRQSLGQGLEFLIYFQGNSAPDKSGLPSDRFSAERTGGSVSTLTIQRTQQEDSAVYLCASSHVGLTYEQYFGPGTRLTVT.

V usage is TRBV27 and J usage is TRBJ2-5; 12 bases match TRBD2. This CDR3 contains 17 residues. V lost 3 bases, J lost 1 base, and 6 bases stayed unmatched. CDR1 and CDR2 from the germline V gene are MNHEY and SMNVEV (reference sequence). CDR3 nucleotides: TGTGCCAGCAGTTTGCTACCTAGCGGGAGGGGCCAAGAGACCCAGTACTTC. Its translation: CASSLLPSGRGQETQYF.

Notes on this clone: This same CDR3 is encoded by further DNA sequences in the sample. This chain links TRBV18 with TRBJ2-5; D gene unclear. The CDR3 covers 14 residues. V was cut by 3 bases and J by 4 bases, with 12 bases left in between. Germline V lookup: CDR1 KGHSH, CDR2 LQKENI. This CDR3 is CASSPGTGGETQYF. CDR3 DNA: TGTGCCAGCTCACCCGGCACGGGTGGAGAGACCCAGTACTTC. Drawing the rest from reference TRBV18 and TRBJ2-5, the complete variable domain is NAGVMQNPRHLVRRRGQEARLRCSPMKGHSHVYWYRQLPEEGLKFMVYLQKENIIDESGMPKERFSAEFPKEGPSILRIQQVVRGDSAAYFCASSPGTGGETQYFGPGTRLLVL.

This clone occurred a few times. The J gene is TRBJ1-2, the V gene TRBV27; no clear D gene. CDR1 and CDR2 (germline): MNHEY, SMNVEV (reference sequence). The CDR3 sequence is 17 residues long. V lost 0 bases, J lost 3 bases, and 17 bases lay in between. The CDR3 here is CASSLSFGFEPDYGYTF. CDR3 nucleotide sequence: TGTGCCAGCAGTTTATCGTTTGGGTTCGAGCCGGACTATGGCTACACCTTC.

This sequence joins TRBV20-1 and TRBJ2-1; D call uncertain. The germline V and J ends were trimmed by 6 bases and 2 bases, with 2 bases remaining between them. In germline, CDR1 is DFQATT, CDR2 SNEGSKA (reference sequence). The CDR3 is made up of 10 amino acids. The CDR3 nucleotides read TGCAGTGCAGCCTACAATGAGCAGTTCTTC. Protein: CSAAYNEQFF.

V and J are TRBV5-6 and TRBJ1-4; 7 positions agree with TRBD1. Germline V lookup: CDR1 SGHDT, CDR2 YYEEEE. The V gene end was trimmed by 4 bases and the J gene end by 0 bases; junction bases not matched to a gene: 6. The CDR3 extends over 16 amino acids. CDR3 residues: CASSHRQGPTNEKLFF. The DNA of the CDR3 is TGTGCCAGCAGCCATCGACAGGGACCAACTAATGAAAAACTGTTTTTT.

V usage is TRBV5-4 and J usage is TRBJ2-3; 9 positions agree with TRBD2. The CDR3 is made up of 17 amino acids. Losses at the gene ends were 5 bases for V and 2 bases for J; bases not matched to a gene: 12. Germline-derived CDR1 and CDR2 are SGHNT and YYREEE (reference sequence). The CDR3: CASRPTRERGVTDTQYF. The CDR3 DNA sequence: TGTGCCAGCAGACCAACTCGCGAGCGGGGGGTCACAGATACGCAGTATTTT.

The sample holds a few counts of this clone. The V call is TRBV28, the J call TRBJ2-5; D gene uncertain. The V gene's germline CDR1 is MDHEN and CDR2 SYDVKM. V lost 6 bases and J 5 bases, leaving 10 bases between the germline ends. The CDR3 extends over 12 amino acids. The CDR3 spells CASSGWRETQYF. CDR3 nucleotides: TGTGCCAGCAGCGGCTGGCGGGAGACCCAGTACTTC.

This chain connects TRBV13 to TRBJ2-7; a weak D match, TRBD1 (6 bases). The germline V gene encodes CDR1 PRHDT and CDR2 FYEKMQ (reference sequence). The ends were cut back, 3 bases at V and 1 base at J, with 10 bases in the middle. The CDR3 totals 14 residues. CDR3: CASSLTGQSYEQYF. CDR3 coding DNA: TGTGCCAGCAGCTTGACAGGACAGTCCTACGAGCAGTACTTC.

The chain carries TRBV11-2 and TRBJ1-1; tentative D call: TRBD1 (6 bases). Germline V gene sequence: CDR1 SGHAT, CDR2 FQNNGV. V shed 1 base and J shed 4 bases, with 13 bases lying between them. The CDR3 sequence is 15 residues long. Here the CDR3 reads CASSLGRGARTEAFF. The CDR3, as DNA: TGTGCCAGCAGCTTAGGCCGGGGGGCGCGCACTGAAGCTTTCTTT. The variable domain in full, completed from reference TRBV11-2 and TRBJ1-1, reads EAGVAQSPRYKIIEKRQSVAFWCNPISGHATLYWYQQILGQGPKLLIQFQNNGVVDDSQLPKDRFSAERLKGVDSTLKIQPAKLEDSAVYLCASSLGRGARTEAFFGQGTRLTVV.

This clone was observed a few times. The V gene is TRBV25-1, the J gene TRBJ2-7; TRBD2 agrees at 7 bases. The germline CDR1 and CDR2 sequences are MGHDK and SYGVNS. J was trimmed by 1 base and V by 3 bases; bases with no gene match: 6. This CDR3 region has 15 residues. The CDR3 nucleotides read TGTGCCAGCAGTGACAGCCAGGGACTATCCTACGAGCAGTACTTC. Translated: CASSDSQGLSYEQYF.

The chain is built from TRBV9 and TRBJ1-3; TRBD1 matches at 9 bases. Germline-derived CDR1 and CDR2 are SGDLS and YYNGEE. This CDR3 has 16 residues. V shed 4 bases and J 1 base; nucleotides not matched to a gene: 6. For the CDR3, the DNA is TGTGCCAGCAGCCCCGGACAGGGGAGGTCTGGAAACACCATATATTTT. This gives the protein CASSPGQGRSGNTIYF.

The CDR3 spells CASRPGTFQDTQYF. The CDR3 nucleotides read TGTGCCAGCAGACCCGGGACTTTTCAAGATACGCAGTATTTT. This chain uses TRBV9 with TRBJ2-3, with D tentatively TRBD2 (6 bases). The ends were cut back, 5 bases at V and 5 bases at J, with 15 bases in the middle. The V gene's germline CDR1 is SGDLS and CDR2 YYNGEE. This CDR3 has 14 residues.

This clone turned up a few times. V and J are TRBV5-1 and TRBJ2-5, with D perhaps matching TRBD2 (6 bases). CDR3 size: 14 residues. From germline, CDR1 is SGHRS and CDR2 YFSETQ. Trimming cost V 0 bases and J 3 bases, with 9 bases left between them. The CDR3 loop is CASSLASDKETQYF. CDR3 bases: TGCGCCAGCAGCTTGGCTAGCGATAAAGAGACCCAGTACTTC.

This chain links TRBV28 with TRBJ1-5; D possibly corresponds to TRBD1 (6 bases). CDR1 is MDHEN and CDR2 is SYDVKM in the germline V gene. The CDR3 runs to 14 residues. Trimming shortened V by 7 bases and J by 2 bases, and 12 bases separated the two germline ends. The CDR3 DNA reads as TGTGCCAGCATCTCAGGACAGCGCAATCAGCCCCAGCATTTT. Translation: CASISGQRNQPQHF.

This clone was counted a few times. V usage is TRBV19 and J usage is TRBJ2-6, with a weak D call TRBD1 (6 bases). Germline CDR1 reads LNHDA; CDR2 reads SQIVND (reference sequence). Trimming pared 9 bases from V and 0 bases from J, leaving 9 bases between. The CDR3 is 14 amino acids. The CDR3 reads CASTGRSGANVLTF. CDR3 in DNA: TGTGCCAGCACAGGGCGCTCTGGGGCCAACGTCCTGACTTTC. Filled out from reference TRBV19 and TRBJ2-6, the complete variable domain reads DGGITQSPKYLFRKEGQNVTLSCEQNLNHDAMYWYRQDPGQGLRLIYYSQIVNDFQKGDIAEGYSVSREKKESFPLTVTSAQKNPTAFYLCASTGRSGANVLTFGAGSRLTVL.

The chain recombines TRBV13 with TRBJ2-3; D perhaps matches TRBD2 (6 bases). The CDR3 is 14 amino acids. Germline lookup yields CDR1 PRHDT and CDR2 FYEKMQ (reference sequence). V was clipped by 4 bases and J by 1 base, with 9 bases between them. The CDR3 here is CASSSSGGTDTQYF. CDR3 DNA: TGTGCCAGCAGCTCCTCGGGGGGCACAGATACGCAGTATTTT.

This clone was found a few times. The rearrangement links TRBV6-5 to TRBJ2-5; 8 bases match TRBD1. Trimming took 2 bases from V and 5 from J; bases not matched to a gene: 1. This CDR3 region has 13 residues. From germline, CDR1 is MNHEY and CDR2 SVGAGI. The CDR3, as DNA: TGTGCCAGCAGTTACCGGGACAGGGAGACCCAGTACTTC. Translated, it gives CASSYRDRETQYF.

The chain is built from TRBV5-4 and TRBJ2-7; D is undetermined. Trimming took off 0 bases at V and 4 bases at J, with 5 bases between the two ends. The CDR3 has 12 amino acids. Germline V gene sequence: CDR1 SGHNT, CDR2 YYREEE (reference sequence). The CDR3 DNA sequence: TGTGCCAGCAGCTTGGATAGGTACGAGCAGTACTTC. Its protein is CASSLDRYEQYF. Full variable domain (outside the CDR3, taken from reference TRBV5-4 and TRBJ2-7): ETGVTQSPTHLIKTRGQQVTLRCSSQSGHNTVSWYQQALGQGPQFIFQYYREEENGRGNFPPRFSGLQFPNYSSELNVNALELDDSALYLCASSLDRYEQYFGPGTRLTVT.

This clone was counted only a few times. The chain recombines TRBV19 with TRBJ2-5; 9 bases map to TRBD1. This CDR3 contains 16 residues. Losses at the gene ends were 6 bases for V and 4 bases for J; bases not matched to a gene: 12. Germline CDR1 and CDR2: LNHDA and SQIVND (reference sequence). In nucleotides, the CDR3 is TGTGCCAGTAGCCTCAGCCCGGGACAGGGACCAGAGACCCAGTACTTC. Translation: CASSLSPGQGPETQYF.

The V and J genes are TRBV9 and TRBJ2-7, with 8 bases matching TRBD2. CDR1 and CDR2 from the germline V gene are SGDLS and YYNGEE. Trimming cost V 0 bases and J 6 bases; bases outside gene matches: 8. This CDR3 region has 15 residues. The CDR3 coding sequence is TGTGCCAGCAGCGTAGGCGGGAGGACGGTGGCCGAGCAGTACTTC. Translated, it gives CASSVGGRTVAEQYF.

The genes are TRBV6-1 and TRBJ2-7, with D maybe TRBD2 (5 bases). Germline V gene sequence: CDR1 MNHNS, CDR2 SASEGT. This CDR3 contains 15 residues. V dropped 0 bases and J dropped 0 bases, with 9 bases sitting between them. CDR3 loop: CASSEAPGSSYEQYF. The CDR3 DNA reads TGTGCCAGCAGTGAAGCACCGGGGAGCTCCTACGAGCAGTACTTC.

This CDR3 reads CASSGAGGRGDTQYF. The CDR3, as DNA: TGTGCCAGCAGCGGGGCAGGGGGCCGTGGGGATACGCAGTATTTT. The rearrangement uses TRBV9 and TRBJ2-3; TRBD1 matches at 8 bases. Trimming cost V 3 bases and J 6 bases; bases outside gene matches: 9. The CDR3 covers 15 residues. Germline CDR1 reads SGDLS; CDR2 reads YYNGEE.

The chain links TRBV6-5 to TRBJ2-3, with 10 bases matching TRBD2. Germline values: CDR1 MNHEY, CDR2 SVGAGI. J was trimmed by 4 bases and V by 7 bases; bases with no gene match: 8. The CDR3 is 15 residues long. The CDR3 region is CASKLAGYRPDTQYF. The DNA for the CDR3 is TGTGCCAGCAAACTAGCGGGATATAGGCCAGATACGCAGTATTTT.